This TCR beta chain was captured by sequencing in a study of blood T cells in healthy people across ages. In each sample, at least 7 million PBMCs were isolated. A J-beta primer mix and a sample-barcoded 5' primer were used in a second PCR of about 6 to 12 cycles. TCRdb re-analysed the 5' RACE reads in MiXCR, keeping a single row per CDR3 protein. The table lists roughly 730,000 distinct CDR3 sequences, around three fifths of them singletons. The V and J ends lost 1 base and 10 bases respectively, with 17 bases between them. This CDR3 comprises 16 residues. The TCR originated in a man aged 35 to 55 in good health. Input material: blood. V usage is TRBV12-3 or TRBV12-4 and J usage is TRBJ1-6; the D gene is possibly TRBD1 (6 bases). The CDR3 nucleotides read TGTGCCAGCAGTTTAGGAGCAGGGGTGTTTAGATCACCCCTCCACTTT. Protein sequence: CASSLGAGVFRSPLHF.